This T cell receptor (beta chain) originates from a study of CD4 T cells in relation to SARS-CoV-2 and coronaviruses. The unexposed donors gave CD4+ T cells in about 2010-2019, prior to COVID-19. Isolation of CD4+ T cells took place after roughly nine days in culture. Half the medium was replaced with IL-2 medium on days 3 and 7. The repertoire was sequenced with immunoSEQ multiplex PCR; TCRdb's copy has only in-frame clones and lacks some. The table shows some 19,000 clones, with 77% occurring only once. Points on this clone: Its antigen is currently unknown.

The sequence was collected from a human donor in good health. The sequencing sample was made of CD4+ T cells from PBMCs, cultured in vitro.

CDR3 sequence reads: CASRARAGGKETQYF. The CDR3 region has the DNA TGTGCCAGTAGAGCCCGTGCGGGGGGCAAAGAGACCCAGTACTTC. V gene TRBV19 combines with J gene TRBJ2-5, with 8 bases lining up with TRBD2. With V trimmed by 6 bases and J by 3 bases, 9 bases remained unmatched. The germline gives CDR1 LNHDA, CDR2 SQIVND (reference sequence). This CDR3 contains 15 residues.